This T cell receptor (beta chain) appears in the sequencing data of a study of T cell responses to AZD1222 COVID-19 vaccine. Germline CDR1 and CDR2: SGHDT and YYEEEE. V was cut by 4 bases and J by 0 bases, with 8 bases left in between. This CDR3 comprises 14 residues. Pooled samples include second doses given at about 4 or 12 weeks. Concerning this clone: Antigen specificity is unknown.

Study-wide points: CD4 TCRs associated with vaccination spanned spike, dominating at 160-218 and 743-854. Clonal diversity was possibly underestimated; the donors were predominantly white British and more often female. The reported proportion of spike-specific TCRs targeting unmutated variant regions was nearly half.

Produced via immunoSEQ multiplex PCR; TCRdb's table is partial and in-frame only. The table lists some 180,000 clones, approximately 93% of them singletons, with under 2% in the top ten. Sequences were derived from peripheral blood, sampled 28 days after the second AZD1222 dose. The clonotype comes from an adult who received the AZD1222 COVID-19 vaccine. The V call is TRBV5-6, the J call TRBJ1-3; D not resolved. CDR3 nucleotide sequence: TGTGCCAGCAGCGGCGGAGTCTCTGGAAACACCATATATTTT. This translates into CASSGGVSGNTIYF.